This T cell receptor beta chain was sequenced during a study of identifying expanded T cells in peripheral blood. Study observations and caveats: Approximately 2-week clone count variance significantly increased as total template count grew. Over around two and four weeks, about 17 and 20 clones changed, versus approximately 1.1 between replicates.

Assay used: immunoSEQ multiplex PCR; TCRdb lists only in-frame clones, some missing. The sample records about 90,000 clones, roughly 85% being singletons. No infections or other immune events were documented during collection. On this clone itself: Its target is unknown.

The CDR3 runs 13 residues. The germline gives CDR1 SQVTM, CDR2 ANQGSEA. Trimming stripped 5 bases from V and 4 bases from J, with 14 bases between. V is TRBV29-1 and J is TRBJ1-1; no reliable D call. Source material: blood. The receptor's source is a person aged 18 to 69 in good health. DNA for the CDR3: TGCAGCGTTCGGGTCCCATCGGGCACTGAAGCTTTCTTT. It encodes CSVRVPSGTEAFF.